Reported below is one T cell receptor beta chain. What it binds is unknown. The data originate from a study of graft-versus-host responses after intestinal transplantation. Study-level points and caveats: Detection of GvH clones occurred in recipient marrow, and some had their first appearance in ileum or blood.

Produced via immunoSEQ multiplex PCR; TCRdb's table is partial and in-frame only. The sample consists of around 97,000 clones, 91% of them appearing once. The CDR3 contains 14 residues. With V trimmed by 4 bases and J by 4 bases, 4 bases remained unmatched. Germline V gives CDR1 SGHRS, CDR2 YFSETQ. Source: unstimulated CD4+ T cells sorted from spleen or lymph node cells, taken before transplant. The sequence came from a human donor who was the organ donor for an intestinal transplant. V is TRBV5-1 and J is TRBJ2-1, with 8 bases identical to TRBD1. The CDR3 region has the DNA TGCGCCAGCAGCCGGGACAGGATATACAATGAGCAGTTCTTC. Translated: CASSRDRIYNEQFF.